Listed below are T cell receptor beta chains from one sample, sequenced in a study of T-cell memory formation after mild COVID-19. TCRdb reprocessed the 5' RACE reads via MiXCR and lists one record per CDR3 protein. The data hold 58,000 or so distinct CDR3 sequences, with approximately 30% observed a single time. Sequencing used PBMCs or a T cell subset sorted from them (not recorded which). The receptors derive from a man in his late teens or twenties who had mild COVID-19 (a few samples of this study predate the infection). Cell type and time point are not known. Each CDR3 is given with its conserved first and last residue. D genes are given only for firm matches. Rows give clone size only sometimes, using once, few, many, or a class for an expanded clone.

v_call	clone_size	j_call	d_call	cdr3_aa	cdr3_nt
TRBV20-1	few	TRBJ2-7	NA	CSARASRQKYEQYF	TGCAGTGCTAGAGCTAGTAGGCAGAAGTACGAGCAGTACTTC
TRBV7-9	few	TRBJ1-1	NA	CASSPSGGLPEAFF	TGTGCCAGCAGCCCATCTGGGGGGTTACCTGAAGCTTTCTTT
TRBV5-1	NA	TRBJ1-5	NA	CASSLGGAANQPQHF	TGCGCCAGCAGCTTGGGTGGGGCGGCGAATCAGCCCCAGCATTTT
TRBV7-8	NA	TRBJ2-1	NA	CASSPTLAGSYNEQFF	TGTGCCAGCAGCCCTACGCTAGCCGGCTCCTACAATGAGCAGTTCTTC
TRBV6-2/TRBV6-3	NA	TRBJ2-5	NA	CASSWRGNFQETQYF	TGTGCCAGCAGTTGGAGGGGAAACTTCCAAGAGACCCAGTACTTC
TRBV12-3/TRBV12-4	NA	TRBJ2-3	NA	CASSPSSDTQYF	TGTGCCAGCAGCCCTAGCTCAGATACGCAGTATTTT
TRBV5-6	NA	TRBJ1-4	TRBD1	CASSSDRGPDEKLFF	TGTGCCAGCAGCTCTGACAGGGGGCCGGATGAAAAACTGTTTTTT
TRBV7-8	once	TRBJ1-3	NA	CASSAGTGYSGNTIYF	TGTGCCAGCAGCGCGGGGACGGGATACTCTGGAAACACCATATATTTT
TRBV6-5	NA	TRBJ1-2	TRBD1	CASSYSINFGTDYGYTF	TGTGCCAGCAGTTACTCGATAAACTTCGGGACAGACTATGGCTACACCTTC
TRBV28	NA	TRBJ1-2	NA	CATADQGLNDGYTF	TGTGCCACCGCTGATCAGGGGTTGAACGATGGCTACACCTTC
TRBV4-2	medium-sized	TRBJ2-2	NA	CASSQSGSGELFF	TGTGCCAGCAGCCAGAGTGGCAGCGGGGAGCTGTTTTTT
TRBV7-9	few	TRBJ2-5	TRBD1	CASSFTGAQYF	TGTGCCAGCAGCTTTACAGGGGCCCAGTACTTC
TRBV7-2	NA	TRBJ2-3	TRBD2	CASSFPSGGHETDTQYF	TGTGCCAGCAGCTTCCCTAGCGGGGGCCACGAGACAGATACGCAGTATTTT
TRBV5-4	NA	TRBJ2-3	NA	CASSSPLDTQYF	TGTGCCAGCAGCTCGCCCTTGGATACGCAGTATTTT
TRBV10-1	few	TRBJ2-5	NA	CASSERRVDDQYF	TGCGCCAGCAGTGAGAGGAGGGTAGACGACCAGTACTTC
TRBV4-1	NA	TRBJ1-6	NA	CASSQTGNSPLHF	TGCGCCAGCAGCCAAACAGGGAATTCACCCCTCCACTTT
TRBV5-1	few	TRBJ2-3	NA	CASSSYEATDTQYF	TGCGCCAGCAGCTCCTATGAGGCTACAGATACGCAGTATTTT
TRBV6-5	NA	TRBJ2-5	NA	CASTPTAGAQETQYF	TGTGCCAGCACTCCCACGGCAGGGGCACAAGAGACCCAGTACTTC
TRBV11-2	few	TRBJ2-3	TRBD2	CASSYLLGLADTDTQYF	TGTGCCAGCAGCTACCTCCTAGGGCTAGCGGACACAGATACGCAGTATTTT
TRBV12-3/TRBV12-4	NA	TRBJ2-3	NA	CASSLYGGANTDTQYF	TGTGCCAGCAGTTTGTATGGTGGGGCCAACACAGATACGCAGTATTTT
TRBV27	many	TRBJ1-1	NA	CASSFSGEGTEAFF	TGTGCCAGCAGTTTTTCAGGGGAAGGGACTGAAGCTTTCTTT
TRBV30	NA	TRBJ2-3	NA	CAITAGATSTDTQYF	TGTGCGATAACCGCGGGGGCGACTAGCACAGATACGCAGTATTTT
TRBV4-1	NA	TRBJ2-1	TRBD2	CASSQNPSGGAHEQFF	TGCGCCAGCAGCCAAAACCCCAGCGGGGGGGCCCATGAGCAGTTCTTC
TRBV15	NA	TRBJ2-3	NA	CATSRAAGYTDTQYF	TGTGCCACCAGCAGAGCCGCGGGGTACACAGATACGCAGTATTTT
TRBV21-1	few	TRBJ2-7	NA	CASSKGTIAGHHIISYEQYF	TGTGCCAGCAGCAAAGGGACGATTGCGGGACACCACATTATCTCCTACGAGCAGTACTTC
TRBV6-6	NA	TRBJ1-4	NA	CASSLRSEYEKLFF	TGTGCCAGCAGCCTCCGTAGCGAGTATGAAAAACTGTTTTTT
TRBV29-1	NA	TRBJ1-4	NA	CSVARVENEKLFF	TGCAGCGTTGCCAGGGTGGAGAATGAAAAACTGTTTTTT
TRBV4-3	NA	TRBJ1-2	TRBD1	CASSQTTDRVDNYGYTF	TGCGCCAGCAGCCAAACCACGGACAGGGTGGATAACTATGGCTACACCTTC
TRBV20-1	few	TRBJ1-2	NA	CSAPDGGYSGYTF	TGCAGTGCCCCGGACGGAGGCTACAGCGGCTACACCTTC
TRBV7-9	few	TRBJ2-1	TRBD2	CASTPPLAGNNEQFF	TGTGCCAGCACCCCCCCACTAGCGGGAAACAATGAGCAGTTCTTC
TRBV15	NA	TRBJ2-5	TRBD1	CATRGTAYQETQYF	TGTGCCACCAGGGGGACAGCCTACCAAGAGACCCAGTACTTC
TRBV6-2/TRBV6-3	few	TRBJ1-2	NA	CASSYLVGMNYGYTF	TGTGCCAGCAGTTACCTCGTCGGGATGAACTATGGCTACACCTTC
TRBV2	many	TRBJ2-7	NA	CASTSLDSLPYEQYF	TGTGCCAGCACCTCATTGGACAGTCTCCCCTACGAGCAGTACTTC
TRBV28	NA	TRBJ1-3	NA	CASSFPSSIGNTIYF	TGTGCCAGCAGTTTTCCCAGCTCGATTGGAAACACCATATATTTT
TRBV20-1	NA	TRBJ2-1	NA	CSATGNWSYNEQFF	TGCAGTGCCACAGGGAACTGGTCCTACAATGAGCAGTTCTTC
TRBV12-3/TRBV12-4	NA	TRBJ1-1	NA	CASSLIEGWDTEAFF	TGTGCCAGCAGTTTGATTGAGGGATGGGACACTGAAGCTTTCTTT
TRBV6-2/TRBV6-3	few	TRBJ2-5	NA	CASGGWTTQETQYF	TGTGCCAGCGGAGGGTGGACAACCCAAGAGACCCAGTACTTC
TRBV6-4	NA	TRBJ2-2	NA	CASSDGETGELFF	TGTGCCAGCAGTGACGGGGAAACCGGGGAGCTGTTTTTT
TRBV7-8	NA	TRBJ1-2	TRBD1	CASSLASTGDRGYTF	TGTGCCAGCAGCTTAGCCTCGACAGGGGACAGGGGCTACACCTTC
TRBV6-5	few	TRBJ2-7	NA	CASIFSGLGGEQYF	TGTGCCAGCATCTTCTCGGGGTTGGGTGGCGAGCAGTACTTC
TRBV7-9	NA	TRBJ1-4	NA	CASSLGWGQNEKLFF	TGTGCCAGCAGCTTAGGATGGGGGCAGAATGAAAAACTGTTTTTT
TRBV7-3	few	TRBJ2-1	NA	CASSLTPNEQFF	TGTGCCAGCAGCTTAACGCCCAATGAGCAGTTCTTC
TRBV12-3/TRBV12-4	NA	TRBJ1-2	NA	CASSLVGWYGYTF	TGTGCCAGCAGTTTGGTTGGGTGGTATGGCTACACCTTC
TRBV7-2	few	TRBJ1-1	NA	CASSPGPLNTEAFF	TGTGCCAGCAGCCCCGGACCCCTCAACACTGAAGCTTTCTTT
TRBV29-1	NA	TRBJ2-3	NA	CSVYTDTQYF	TGCAGCGTCTACACAGATACGCAGTATTTT
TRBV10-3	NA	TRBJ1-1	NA	CTISESVGRNTEAFF	TGTACCATCAGTGAGTCGGTAGGGAGGAACACTGAAGCTTTCTTT
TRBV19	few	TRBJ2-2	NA	CASSIVWQDTGELFF	TGTGCCAGTAGTATAGTATGGCAGGACACCGGGGAGCTGTTTTTT
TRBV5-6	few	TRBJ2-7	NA	CASNSDSSYEQYF	TGTGCCAGCAACTCGGACAGCTCCTACGAGCAGTACTTC
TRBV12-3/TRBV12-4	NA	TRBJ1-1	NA	CASSSSDTNTEAFF	TGTGCCAGCAGTTCCTCGGACACCAACACTGAAGCTTTCTTT
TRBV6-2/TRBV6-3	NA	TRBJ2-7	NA	CASSWDFAYEQYF	TGTGCCAGCAGTTGGGACTTTGCCTACGAGCAGTACTTC
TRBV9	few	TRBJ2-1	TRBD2	CASSTRGGTYNEQFF	TGTGCCAGCAGCACTCGCGGGGGGACCTACAATGAGCAGTTCTTC
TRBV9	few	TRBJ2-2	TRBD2	CASSMFGLAGTGELFF	TGTGCCAGCAGCATGTTTGGGCTAGCGGGTACCGGGGAGCTGTTTTTT
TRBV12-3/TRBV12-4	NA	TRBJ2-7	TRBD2	CASSFRGREGDEQYF	TGTGCCAGCAGTTTTAGGGGCAGGGAGGGCGACGAGCAGTACTTC
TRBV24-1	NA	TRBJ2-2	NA	CATSDHRDKRTGELFF	TGTGCCACCAGTGATCACCGGGACAAACGAACCGGGGAGCTGTTTTTT
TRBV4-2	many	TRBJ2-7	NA	CASSQDLRGRSSYEQYF	TGTGCCAGCAGCCAAGATTTGCGGGGGCGGAGCTCCTACGAGCAGTACTTC
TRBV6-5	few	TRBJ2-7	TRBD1	CASSYGGQGAREQYF	TGTGCCAGCAGTTACGGGGGACAGGGGGCGAGGGAGCAGTACTTC
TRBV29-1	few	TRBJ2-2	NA	CSAERGNTGELFF	TGCAGCGCCGAACGGGGGAACACCGGGGAGCTGTTTTTT
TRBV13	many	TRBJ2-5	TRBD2	CASSSSTSGGSSKTQYF	TGTGCCAGCAGCTCGTCGACTAGCGGGGGGTCCTCCAAGACCCAGTACTTC
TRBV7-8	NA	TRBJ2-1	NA	CASSSLGRSYNEQFF	TGTGCCAGCAGCTCCCTGGGGCGCTCCTACAATGAGCAGTTCTTC